These 5 T cell receptor beta chains were all obtained from the same sample, sequenced in a study of neurological immune-mediated disorders. TCRdb processed the 5' RACE reads anew with MiXCR; each CDR3 protein has one entry. The table has more than 55,000 distinct CDR3 sequences, less than 25% seen once. Time point of the sample: technical triplicate 2. Sample: PBMCs. All receptors derive from a man in his sixties with HTLV-1-associated myelopathy (HAM/TSP).

The rearrangement links TRBV5-1 to TRBJ2-2; D is uncertain. Germline-derived CDR1 and CDR2 are SGHRS and YFSETQ. The CDR3 loop spans 13 amino acids. Trimming left V 0 bases short and J 7 bases short, with 7 bases between. The CDR3 reads CASSLDLGGELFF. The CDR3 DNA reads TGCGCCAGCAGCTTGGACTTGGGCGGGGAGCTGTTTTTT.

In this sample, this clonotype turned up many times. V gene TRBV29-1 combines with J gene TRBJ2-7; D gene unclear. The germline V and J ends were trimmed by 0 bases and 2 bases, with 14 bases remaining between them. This CDR3 contains 15 residues. Per germline, CDR1 SQVTM and CDR2 ANQGSEA. The CDR3 protein is CSVEDPDGHPYEQYF. Here the CDR3 DNA reads TGCAGCGTTGAAGATCCCGACGGCCACCCCTACGAGCAGTACTTC.

V is TRBV25-1 and J is TRBJ1-1; possibly TRBD1 for D (5 bases). Per germline, CDR1 MGHDK and CDR2 SYGVNS. With 0 bases removed from V and 5 bases from J, the gap between germline ends came to 16 bases. The CDR3 runs to 16 residues. The CDR3 DNA reads TGTGCCAGCAGTGAATATCTCAGCAGGGTTGAGACTGAAGCTTTCTTT. This codes for CASSEYLSRVETEAFF.

In this sample, this clonotype turned up many times. The chain links TRBV7-2 to TRBJ1-1; perhaps TRBD1 as D (5 bases). CDR1 is SGHTA, CDR2 FQGNSA, per germline. CDR3 length equals 14 residues. Deletions cut 1 base from V and 1 base from J, with 7 bases between. CDR3 nucleotide sequence: TGTGCCAGCAGCTTAGGCAGGGCGAACACTGAAGCTTTCTTT. Its translation is CASSLGRANTEAFF.

This clonotype was seen ten or more times. The V and J genes are TRBV20-1 and TRBJ2-3; 14 nucleotides line up with TRBD2. CDR1 and CDR2 from the germline V gene are DFQATT and SNEGSKA (reference sequence). The CDR3 extends over 15 amino acids. The CDR3 sequence: CRGRTGLAGADTQYF. CDR3 DNA sequence: TGCAGAGGCAGGACGGGACTAGCGGGAGCTGATACGCAGTATTTT.